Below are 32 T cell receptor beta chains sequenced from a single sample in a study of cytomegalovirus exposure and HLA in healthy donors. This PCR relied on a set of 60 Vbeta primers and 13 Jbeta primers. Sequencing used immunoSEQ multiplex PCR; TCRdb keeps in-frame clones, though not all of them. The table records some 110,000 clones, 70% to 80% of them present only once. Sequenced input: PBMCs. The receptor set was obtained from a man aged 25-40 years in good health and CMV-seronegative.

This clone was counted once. In nucleotides, the CDR3 is TGTGCCAGCAGCTTGGGCGGACAGGGGGAGAGGCAGCCCCAGCATTTT. Residues: CASSLGGQGERQPQHF. This sequence joins TRBV5-6 and TRBJ1-5, with 10 bases fitting TRBD1. The CDR3 extends over 16 amino acids. Losses at the gene ends were 0 bases for V and 7 bases for J; bases not matched to a gene: 7. The germline V gene has CDR1 SGHDT and CDR2 YYEEEE.

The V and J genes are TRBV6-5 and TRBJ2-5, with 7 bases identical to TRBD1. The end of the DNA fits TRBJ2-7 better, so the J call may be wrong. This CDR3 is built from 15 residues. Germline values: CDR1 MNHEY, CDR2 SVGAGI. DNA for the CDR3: TGTGCCAGCAGCCCCACCGGGACAGCTGGGGACGAGCAGTACTTC. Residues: CASSPTGTAGDEQYF.

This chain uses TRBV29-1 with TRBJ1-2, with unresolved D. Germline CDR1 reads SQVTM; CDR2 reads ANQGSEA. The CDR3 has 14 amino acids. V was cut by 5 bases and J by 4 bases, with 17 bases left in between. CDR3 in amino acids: CSVPRSGRSYGYTF. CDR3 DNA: TGCAGCGTTCCTCGGAGTGGGAGAAGCTATGGCTACACCTTC.

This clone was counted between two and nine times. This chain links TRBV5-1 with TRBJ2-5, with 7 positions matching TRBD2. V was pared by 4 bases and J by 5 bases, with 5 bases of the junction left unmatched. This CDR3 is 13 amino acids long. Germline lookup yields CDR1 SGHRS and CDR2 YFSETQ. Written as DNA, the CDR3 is TGCGCCAGCAGCGGGGGGGTCGGGGAGACCCAGTACTTC. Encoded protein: CASSGGVGETQYF.

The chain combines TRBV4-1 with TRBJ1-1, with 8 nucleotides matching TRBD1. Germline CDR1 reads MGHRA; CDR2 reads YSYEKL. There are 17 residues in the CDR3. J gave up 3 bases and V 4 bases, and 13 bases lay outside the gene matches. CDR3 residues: CASSPRQGPGIYTEAFF. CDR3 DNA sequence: TGCGCCAGCAGCCCTCGACAGGGGCCTGGGATATACACTGAAGCTTTCTTT.

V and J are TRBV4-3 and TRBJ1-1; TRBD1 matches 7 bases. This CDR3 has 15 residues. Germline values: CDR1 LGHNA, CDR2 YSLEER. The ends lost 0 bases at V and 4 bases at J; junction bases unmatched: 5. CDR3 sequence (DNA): TGCGCCAGCAGCCAAGATCTAGGGGGCCTCACTGAAGCTTTCTTT. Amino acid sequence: CASSQDLGGLTEAFF.

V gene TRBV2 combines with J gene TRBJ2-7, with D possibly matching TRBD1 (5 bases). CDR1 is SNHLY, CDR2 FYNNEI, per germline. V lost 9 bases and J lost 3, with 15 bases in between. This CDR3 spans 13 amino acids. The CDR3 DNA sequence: TGTGCCAGTGTAGGTGGGGCTGGCTACGAGCAGTACTTC. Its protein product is CASVGGAGYEQYF.

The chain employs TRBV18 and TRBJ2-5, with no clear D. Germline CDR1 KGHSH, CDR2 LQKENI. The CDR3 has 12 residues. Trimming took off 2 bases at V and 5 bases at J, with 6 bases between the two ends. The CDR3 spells CASSPKEETQYF. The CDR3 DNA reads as TGTGCCAGCTCACCAAAAGAGGAGACCCAGTACTTC.

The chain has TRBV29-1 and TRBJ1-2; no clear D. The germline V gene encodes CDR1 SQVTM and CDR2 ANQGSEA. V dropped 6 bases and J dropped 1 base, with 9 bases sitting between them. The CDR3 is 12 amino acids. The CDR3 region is CSVRVFNYGYTF. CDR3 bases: TGCAGCGTCCGGGTTTTTAACTATGGCTACACCTTC.

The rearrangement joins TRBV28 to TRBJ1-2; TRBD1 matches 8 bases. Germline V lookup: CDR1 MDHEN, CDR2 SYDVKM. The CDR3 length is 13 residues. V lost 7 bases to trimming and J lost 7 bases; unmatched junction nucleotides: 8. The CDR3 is CASTTGGTSGYTF. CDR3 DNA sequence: TGTGCCAGCACTACAGGGGGTACAAGTGGCTACACCTTC.

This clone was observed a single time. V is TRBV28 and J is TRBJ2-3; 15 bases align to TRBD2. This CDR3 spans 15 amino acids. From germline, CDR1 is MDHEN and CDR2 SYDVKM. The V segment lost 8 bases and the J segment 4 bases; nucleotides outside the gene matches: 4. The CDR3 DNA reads TGTGCCAGCGGGGGACTAGCGGGAGGTGCAGATACGCAGTATTTT. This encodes CASGGLAGGADTQYF. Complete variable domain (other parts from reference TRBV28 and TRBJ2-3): DVKVTQSSRYLVKRTGEKVFLECVQDMDHENMFWYRQDPGLGLRLIYFSYDVKMKEKGDIPEGYSVSREKKERFSLILESASTNQTSMYLCASGGLAGGADTQYFGPGTRLTVL.

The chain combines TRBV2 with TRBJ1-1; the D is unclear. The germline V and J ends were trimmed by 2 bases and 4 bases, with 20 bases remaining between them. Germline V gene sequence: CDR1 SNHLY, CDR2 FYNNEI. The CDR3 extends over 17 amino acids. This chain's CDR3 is CASSESVLAGGITEAFF. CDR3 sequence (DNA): TGTGCCAGCAGTGAAAGCGTTCTTGCGGGAGGGATCACTGAAGCTTTCTTT.

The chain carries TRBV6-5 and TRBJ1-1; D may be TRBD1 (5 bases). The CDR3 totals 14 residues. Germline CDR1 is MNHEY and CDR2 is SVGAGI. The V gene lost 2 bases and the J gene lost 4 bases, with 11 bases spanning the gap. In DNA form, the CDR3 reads TGTGCCAGCAGTTACGGTAGGGGAAGCACTGAAGCTTTCTTT. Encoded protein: CASSYGRGSTEAFF.

The CDR3 is CASSSTGRGSNQPQHF. The CDR3, as DNA: TGTGCCAGCAGTTCGACAGGGAGAGGCTCCAATCAGCCCCAGCATTTT. The gene calls are TRBV28 and TRBJ1-5; TRBD1 agrees at 7 bases. Germline V gene sequence: CDR1 MDHEN, CDR2 SYDVKM. CDR3 length equals 16 residues. The V gene end was trimmed by 4 bases and the J gene end by 3 bases; junction bases not matched to a gene: 9.

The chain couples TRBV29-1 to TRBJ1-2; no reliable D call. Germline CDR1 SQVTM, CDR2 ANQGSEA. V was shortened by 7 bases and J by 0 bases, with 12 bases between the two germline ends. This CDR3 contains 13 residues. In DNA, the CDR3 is TGCAGCGCCGTGTGGCTTGCTAACTATGGCTACACCTTC. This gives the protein CSAVWLANYGYTF.

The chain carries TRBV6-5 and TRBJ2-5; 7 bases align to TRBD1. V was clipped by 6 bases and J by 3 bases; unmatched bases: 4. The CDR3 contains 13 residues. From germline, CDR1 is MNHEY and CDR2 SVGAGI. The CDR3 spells CASSLDREETQYF. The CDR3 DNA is TGTGCCAGCAGCCTTGACAGGGAAGAGACCCAGTACTTC.

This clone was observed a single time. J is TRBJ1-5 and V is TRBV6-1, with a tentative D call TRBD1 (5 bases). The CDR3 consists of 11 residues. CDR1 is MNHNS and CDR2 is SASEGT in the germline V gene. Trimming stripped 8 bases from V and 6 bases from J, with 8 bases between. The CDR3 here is CASDSPQPQHF. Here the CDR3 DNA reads TGTGCCAGCGACAGTCCTCAGCCCCAGCATTTT.

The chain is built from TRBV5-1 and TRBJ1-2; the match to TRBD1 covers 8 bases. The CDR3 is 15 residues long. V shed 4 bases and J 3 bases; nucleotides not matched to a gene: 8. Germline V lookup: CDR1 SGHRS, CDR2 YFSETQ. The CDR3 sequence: CASSASGGADYGYTF. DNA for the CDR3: TGCGCCAGCAGCGCGTCAGGGGGCGCCGACTATGGCTACACCTTC.

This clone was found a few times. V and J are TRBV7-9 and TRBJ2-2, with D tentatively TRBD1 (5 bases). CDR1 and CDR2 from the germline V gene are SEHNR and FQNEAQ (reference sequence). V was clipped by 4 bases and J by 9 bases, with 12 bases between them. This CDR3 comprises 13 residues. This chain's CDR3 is CASSWGGDRELFF. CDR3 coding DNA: TGTGCCAGCAGCTGGGGCGGAGATAGGGAGCTGTTTTTT.

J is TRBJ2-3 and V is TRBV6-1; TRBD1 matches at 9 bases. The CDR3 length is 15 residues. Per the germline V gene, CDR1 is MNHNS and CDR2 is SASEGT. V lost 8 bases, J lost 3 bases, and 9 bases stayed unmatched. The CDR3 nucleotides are TGTGCCAGCGGTGCCGGGACAGGGAGAACAGATACGCAGTATTTT. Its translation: CASGAGTGRTDTQYF.

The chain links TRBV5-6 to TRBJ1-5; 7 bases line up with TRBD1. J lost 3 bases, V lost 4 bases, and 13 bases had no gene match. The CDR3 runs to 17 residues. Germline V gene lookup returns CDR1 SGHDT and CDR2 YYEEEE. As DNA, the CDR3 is TGTGCCAGCAGCCCTTACATACAGGGGAACCTCAATCAGCCCCAGCATTTT. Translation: CASSPYIQGNLNQPQHF.

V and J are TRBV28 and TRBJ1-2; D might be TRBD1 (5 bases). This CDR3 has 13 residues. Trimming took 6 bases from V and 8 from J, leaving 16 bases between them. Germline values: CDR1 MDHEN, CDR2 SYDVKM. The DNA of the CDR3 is TGTGCCAGCAGAACCTCGGGGGTGAACGGCTACACCTTC. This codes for CASRTSGVNGYTF.

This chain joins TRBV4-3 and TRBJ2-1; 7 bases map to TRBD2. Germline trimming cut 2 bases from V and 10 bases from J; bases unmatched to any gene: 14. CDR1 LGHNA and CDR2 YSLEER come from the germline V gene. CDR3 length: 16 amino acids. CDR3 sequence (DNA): TGCGCCAGCAGCCAAACAAGCCCCGGACTAGGGGCCGAGCAGTTCTTC. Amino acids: CASSQTSPGLGAEQFF.

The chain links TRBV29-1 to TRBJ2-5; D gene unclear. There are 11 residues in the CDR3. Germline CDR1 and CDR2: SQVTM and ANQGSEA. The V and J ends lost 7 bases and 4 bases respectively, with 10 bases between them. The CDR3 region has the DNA TGCAGCGCAAAACAGAGAGAGACCCAGTACTTC. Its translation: CSAKQRETQYF.

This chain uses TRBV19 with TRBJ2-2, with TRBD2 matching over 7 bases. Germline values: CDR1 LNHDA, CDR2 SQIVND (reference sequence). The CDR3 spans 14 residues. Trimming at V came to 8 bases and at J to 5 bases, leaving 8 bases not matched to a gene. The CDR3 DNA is TGTGCCAGTTCGACCGGGACTACGACCGGGGAGCTGTTTTTT. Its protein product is CASSTGTTTGELFF.

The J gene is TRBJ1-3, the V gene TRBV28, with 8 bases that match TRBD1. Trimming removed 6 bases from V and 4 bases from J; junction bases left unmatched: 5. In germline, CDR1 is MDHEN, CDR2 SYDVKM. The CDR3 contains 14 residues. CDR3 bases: TGTGCCAGCAGCCCGACAGGGGAGGGAAACACCATATATTTT. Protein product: CASSPTGEGNTIYF.

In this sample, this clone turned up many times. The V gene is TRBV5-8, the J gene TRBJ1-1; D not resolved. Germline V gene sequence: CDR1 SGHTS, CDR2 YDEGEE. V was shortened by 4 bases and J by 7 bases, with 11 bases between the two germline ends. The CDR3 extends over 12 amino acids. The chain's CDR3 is CASSPVASEAFF. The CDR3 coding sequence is TGTGCCAGCAGCCCCGTTGCCAGTGAAGCTTTCTTT.

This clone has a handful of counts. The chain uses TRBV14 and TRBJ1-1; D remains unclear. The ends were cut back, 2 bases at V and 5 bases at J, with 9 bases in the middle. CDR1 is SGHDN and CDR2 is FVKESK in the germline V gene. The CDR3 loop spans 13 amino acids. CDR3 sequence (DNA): TGTGCCAGCAGCCAATACCCGGAGACTGAAGCTTTCTTT. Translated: CASSQYPETEAFF.

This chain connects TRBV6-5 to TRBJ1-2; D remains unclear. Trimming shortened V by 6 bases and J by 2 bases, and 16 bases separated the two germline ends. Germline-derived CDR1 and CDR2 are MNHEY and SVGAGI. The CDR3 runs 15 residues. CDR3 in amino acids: CASSPAGRANYGYTF. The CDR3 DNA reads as TGTGCCAGCAGCCCGGCGGGGAGGGCAAACTATGGCTACACCTTC.

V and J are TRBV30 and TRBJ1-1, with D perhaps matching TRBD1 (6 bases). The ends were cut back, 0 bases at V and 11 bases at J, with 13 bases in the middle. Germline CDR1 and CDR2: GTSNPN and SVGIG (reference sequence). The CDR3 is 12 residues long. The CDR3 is CAWSVLSTGAFF. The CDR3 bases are TGTGCCTGGAGTGTATTAAGTACAGGGGCTTTCTTT. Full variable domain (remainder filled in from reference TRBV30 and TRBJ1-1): SQTIHQWPATLVQPVGSPLSLECTVEGTSNPNLYWYRQAAGRGLQLLFYSVGIGQISSEVPQNLSASRPQDRQFILSSKKLLLSDSGFYLCAWSVLSTGAFFGQGTRLTVV.

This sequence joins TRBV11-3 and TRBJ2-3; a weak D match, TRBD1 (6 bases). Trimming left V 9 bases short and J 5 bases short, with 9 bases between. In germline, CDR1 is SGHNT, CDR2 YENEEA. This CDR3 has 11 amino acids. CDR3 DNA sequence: TGTGCCAGTCAGGGGAGAGATACGCAGTATTTT. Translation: CASQGRDTQYF.

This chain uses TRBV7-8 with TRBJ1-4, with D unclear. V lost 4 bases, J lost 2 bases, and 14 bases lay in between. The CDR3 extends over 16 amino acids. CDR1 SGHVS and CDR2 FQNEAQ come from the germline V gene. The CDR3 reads CASSSSRGSTNEKLFF. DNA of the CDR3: TGTGCCAGCAGCTCATCCCGAGGGAGCACTAATGAAAAACTGTTTTTT.